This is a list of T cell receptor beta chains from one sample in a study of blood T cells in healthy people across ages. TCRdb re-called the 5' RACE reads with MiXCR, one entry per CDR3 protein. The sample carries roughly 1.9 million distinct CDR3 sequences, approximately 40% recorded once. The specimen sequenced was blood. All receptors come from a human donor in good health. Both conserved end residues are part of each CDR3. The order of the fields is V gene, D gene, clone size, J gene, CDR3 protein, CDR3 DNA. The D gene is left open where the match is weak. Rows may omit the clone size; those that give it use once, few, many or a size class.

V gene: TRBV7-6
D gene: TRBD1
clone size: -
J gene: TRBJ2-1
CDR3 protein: CASSPEQGAEYNEQFF
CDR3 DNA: TGTGCCAGCAGCCCAGAACAGGGGGCGGAGTACAATGAGCAGTTCTTC

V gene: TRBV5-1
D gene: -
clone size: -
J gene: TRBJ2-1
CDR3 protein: CASSLDRPTYNEQFF
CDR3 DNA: TGCGCCAGCAGCTTGGACAGGCCTACCTACAATGAGCAGTTCTTC

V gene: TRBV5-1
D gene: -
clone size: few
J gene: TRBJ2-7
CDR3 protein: CASSLAVGQRTYEQYF
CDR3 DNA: TGCGCCAGCAGCTTGGCCGTAGGACAGCGAACCTACGAGCAGTACTTC

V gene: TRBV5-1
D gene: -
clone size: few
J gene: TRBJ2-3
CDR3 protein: CASSRFTTTAADTQYF
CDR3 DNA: TGCGCCAGCAGCCGCTTTACTACAACAGCCGCAGATACGCAGTATTTT

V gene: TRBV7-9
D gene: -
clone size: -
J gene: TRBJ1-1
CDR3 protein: CASSLTSGPHEAFF
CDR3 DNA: TGTGCCAGCAGCCTCACCTCGGGCCCTCATGAAGCTTTCTTT

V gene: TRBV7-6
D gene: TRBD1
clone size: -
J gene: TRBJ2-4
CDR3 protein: CASSLGTGTPFLYF
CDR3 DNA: TGTGCCAGCAGCTTAGGGACAGGAACACCGTTTTTGTACTTC

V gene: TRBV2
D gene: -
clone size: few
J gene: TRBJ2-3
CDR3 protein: CASSAESDTQYF
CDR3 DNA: TGTGCCAGCAGTGCCGAATCAGATACGCAGTATTTT

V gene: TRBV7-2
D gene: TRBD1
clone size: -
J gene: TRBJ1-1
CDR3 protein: CASSLALDRGRAFF
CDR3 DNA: TGTGCCAGCAGCTTAGCCCTGGACAGGGGGCGAGCTTTCTTT

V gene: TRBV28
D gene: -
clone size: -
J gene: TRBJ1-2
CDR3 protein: CASSPPRGARGYTF
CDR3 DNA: TGTGCCAGCAGCCCCCCAAGGGGGGCGAGGGGCTACACCTTC

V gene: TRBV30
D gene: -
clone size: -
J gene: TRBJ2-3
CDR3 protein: CAWSEGTETSTDTQYF
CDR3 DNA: TGTGCCTGGAGTGAAGGGACGGAGACTAGCACAGATACGCAGTATTTT

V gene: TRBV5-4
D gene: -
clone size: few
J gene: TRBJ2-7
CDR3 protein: CASSFNGGSYEQYF
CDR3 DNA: TGTGCCAGCAGCTTTAACGGGGGATCCTACGAGCAGTACTTC

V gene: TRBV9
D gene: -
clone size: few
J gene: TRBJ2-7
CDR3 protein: CASSPSGTHNSYEQYF
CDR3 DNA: TGTGCCAGTAGCCCCTCCGGGACTCATAACTCCTACGAGCAGTACTTC

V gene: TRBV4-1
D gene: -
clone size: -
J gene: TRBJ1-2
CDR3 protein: CASSQDVGGWYGYTF
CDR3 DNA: TGCGCCAGCAGCCAAGATGTGGGGGGTTGGTATGGCTACACCTTC

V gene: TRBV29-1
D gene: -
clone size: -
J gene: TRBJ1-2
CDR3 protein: CSVERLGRAGYTF
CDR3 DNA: TGCAGCGTTGAAAGGCTTGGCAGGGCTGGCTACACCTTC

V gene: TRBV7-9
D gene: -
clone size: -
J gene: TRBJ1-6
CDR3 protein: CASSFSVWSYNSPLHF
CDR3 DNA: TGTGCCAGCAGCTTCAGTGTGTGGTCCTATAATTCACCCCTCCACTTT

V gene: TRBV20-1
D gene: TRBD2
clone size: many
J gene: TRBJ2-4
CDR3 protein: CSARDRTSGGREQYF
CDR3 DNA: TGCAGTGCTAGAGACCGGACTAGCGGGGGGCGAGAGCAGTACTTC